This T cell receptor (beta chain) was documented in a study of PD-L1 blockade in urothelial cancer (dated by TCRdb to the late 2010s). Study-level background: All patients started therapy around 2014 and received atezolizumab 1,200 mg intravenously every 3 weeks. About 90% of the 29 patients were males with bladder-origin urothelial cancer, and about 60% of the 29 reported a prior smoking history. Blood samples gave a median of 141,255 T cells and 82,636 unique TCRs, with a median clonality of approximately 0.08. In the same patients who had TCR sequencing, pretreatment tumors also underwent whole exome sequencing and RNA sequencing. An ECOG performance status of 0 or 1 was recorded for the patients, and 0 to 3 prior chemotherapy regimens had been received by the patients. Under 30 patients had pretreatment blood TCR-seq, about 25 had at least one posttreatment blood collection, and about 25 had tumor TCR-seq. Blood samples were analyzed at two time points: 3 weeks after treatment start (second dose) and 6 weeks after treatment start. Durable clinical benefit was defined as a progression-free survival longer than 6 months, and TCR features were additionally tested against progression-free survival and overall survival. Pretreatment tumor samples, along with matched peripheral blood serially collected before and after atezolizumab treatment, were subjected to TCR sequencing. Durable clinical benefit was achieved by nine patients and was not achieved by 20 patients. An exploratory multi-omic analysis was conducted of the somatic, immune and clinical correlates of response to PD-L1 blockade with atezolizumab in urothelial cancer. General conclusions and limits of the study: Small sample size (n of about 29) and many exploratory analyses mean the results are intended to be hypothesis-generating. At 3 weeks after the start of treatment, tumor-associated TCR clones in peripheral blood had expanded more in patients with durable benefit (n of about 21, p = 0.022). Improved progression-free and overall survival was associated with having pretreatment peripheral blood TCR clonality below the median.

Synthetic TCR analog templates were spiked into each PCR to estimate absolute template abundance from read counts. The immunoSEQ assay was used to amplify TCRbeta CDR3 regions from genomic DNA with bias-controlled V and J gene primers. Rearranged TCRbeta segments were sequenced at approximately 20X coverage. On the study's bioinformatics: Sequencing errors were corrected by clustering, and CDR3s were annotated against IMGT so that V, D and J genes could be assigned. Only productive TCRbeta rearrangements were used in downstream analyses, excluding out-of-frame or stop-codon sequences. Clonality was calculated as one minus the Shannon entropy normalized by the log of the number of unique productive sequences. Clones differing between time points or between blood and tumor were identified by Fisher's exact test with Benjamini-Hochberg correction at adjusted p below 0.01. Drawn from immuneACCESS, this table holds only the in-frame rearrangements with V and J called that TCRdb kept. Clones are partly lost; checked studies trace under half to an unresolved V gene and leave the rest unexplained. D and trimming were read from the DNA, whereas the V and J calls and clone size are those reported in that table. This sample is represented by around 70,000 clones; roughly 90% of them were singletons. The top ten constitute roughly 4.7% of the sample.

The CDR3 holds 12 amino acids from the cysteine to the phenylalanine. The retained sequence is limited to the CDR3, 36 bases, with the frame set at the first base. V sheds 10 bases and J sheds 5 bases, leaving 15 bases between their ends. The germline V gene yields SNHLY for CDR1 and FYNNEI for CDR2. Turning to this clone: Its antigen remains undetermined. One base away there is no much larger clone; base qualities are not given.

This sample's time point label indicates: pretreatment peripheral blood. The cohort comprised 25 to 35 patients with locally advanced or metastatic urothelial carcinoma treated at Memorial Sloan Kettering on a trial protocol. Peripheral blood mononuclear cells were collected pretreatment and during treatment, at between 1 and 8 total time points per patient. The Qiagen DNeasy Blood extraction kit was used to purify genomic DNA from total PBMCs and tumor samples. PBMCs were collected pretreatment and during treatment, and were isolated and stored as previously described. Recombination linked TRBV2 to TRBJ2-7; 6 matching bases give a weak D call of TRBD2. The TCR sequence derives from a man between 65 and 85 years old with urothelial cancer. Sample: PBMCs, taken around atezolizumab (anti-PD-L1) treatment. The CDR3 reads CATNRGFDEQYF. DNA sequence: TGTGCCACCAACCGGGGGTTTGACGAGCAGTACTTC.